The T cell receptor beta chain under discussion was sequenced for a study of T cell responses to AZD1222 COVID-19 vaccine. Looking at the study overall: Second-dose intervals near 4 or 12 weeks were combined.

This CDR3 is 14 amino acids long. J lost 4 bases, V lost 0 bases, and 3 bases had no gene match. The germline V gene has CDR1 SGHRS and CDR2 YFSETQ. Points from the study as a whole: Two AZD1222 doses significantly raised spike-specific TCR breadth and depth over controls. Donor demographics were predominantly white British with a female majority; clonal diversity may be underestimated. Reportedly, close to half of spike-specific TCRs are directed against unmutated variant regions.

Using immunoSEQ multiplex PCR, the repertoire was profiled, and TCRdb retains in-frame clones only, with some absent. The sample lists about 170,000 clones, 90% seen once, with about 1.6% in the top ten. On this clone: Its antigen is not identified.

The sequencing used peripheral blood, collected on day 0 of AZD1222 vaccination. The receptor was isolated from an adult in good health. The gene calls are TRBV5-1 and TRBJ2-7; 8 nucleotides agree with TRBD1. CDR3 nucleotide sequence: TGCGCCAGCAGCTTGGCAGGGGGCTTATACGAGCAGTACTTC. Its protein is CASSLAGGLYEQYF.